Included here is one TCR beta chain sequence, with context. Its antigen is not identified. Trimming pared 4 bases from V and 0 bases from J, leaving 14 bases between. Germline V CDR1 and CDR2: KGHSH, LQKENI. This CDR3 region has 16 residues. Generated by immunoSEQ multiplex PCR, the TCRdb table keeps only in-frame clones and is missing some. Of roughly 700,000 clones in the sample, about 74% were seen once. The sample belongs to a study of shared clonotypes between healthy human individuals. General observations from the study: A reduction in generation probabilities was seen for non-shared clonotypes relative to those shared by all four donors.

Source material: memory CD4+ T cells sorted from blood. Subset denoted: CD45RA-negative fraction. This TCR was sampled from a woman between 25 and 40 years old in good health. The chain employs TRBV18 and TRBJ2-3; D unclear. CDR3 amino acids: CASSRENRPSTDTQYF. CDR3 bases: TGTGCCAGCTCACGTGAGAACAGACCTAGCACAGATACGCAGTATTTT.